This TCR beta chain was identified during a study of post-analysis software for immune sequencing data. The CDR3 is 15 residues long. The germline V and J ends were trimmed by 2 bases and 0 bases, with 11 bases remaining between them. Germline V gives CDR1 DFQATT, CDR2 SNEGSKA (reference sequence). Study-level results: Compared with controls, patients had more of roughly five TRBV segments, including TRBV5-6, TRBV5-1 and TRBV20-1. Strong same-batch co-clustering of samples appeared with F measure clustering.

Sequencing libraries made from TCR beta cDNA carried unique molecular identifiers. TCRdb recomputed calls from the PCR reads with MiXCR, one row per CDR3 protein. The table lists roughly 700,000 distinct CDR3 sequences, roughly 29% of them singletons. As for this clonotype: The antigen remains undetermined.

This sequence originates from a girl between 10 and 17 years old with multiple sclerosis. Sequencing was carried out using blood. V usage is TRBV20-1 and J usage is TRBJ1-5; D not certain. In nucleotides, the CDR3 is TGCAGTGCTAGATCGCCAGGAATTAGCAATCAGCCCCAGCATTTT. This sequence encodes CSARSPGISNQPQHF.